The 28 T cell receptor beta chains given below trace back to one sample, sequenced in a study of control samples from healthy donors and cancer patients. Sequencing used immunoSEQ multiplex PCR; TCRdb keeps in-frame clones, though not all of them. The repertoire holds over 80,000 clones, with 79% as singletons. The sequencing sample was made of blood. These receptors came from a woman under 40 in good health.

This sequence joins TRBV11-2 and TRBJ2-1; 11 bases are shared with TRBD2. V lost 5 bases to trimming and J lost 3 bases; unmatched junction nucleotides: 6. This CDR3 is 16 amino acids long. Per germline, CDR1 SGHAT and CDR2 FQNNGV. The CDR3 DNA follows: TGTGCCAGCAGCCCGGGACTAGCGGACATCTACAATGAGCAGTTCTTC. Its protein product is CASSPGLADIYNEQFF.

This clone has just a few counts. This chain uses TRBV9 with TRBJ1-2; possible D gene TRBD1, 5 bases. V lost 3 bases, J lost 7 bases, and 10 bases lay in between. The CDR3 is 12 amino acids. Germline V CDR1 and CDR2: SGDLS, YYNGEE. CDR3 in amino acids: CASSGAGGGYTF. In nucleotides, the CDR3 is TGTGCCAGCAGCGGTGCTGGGGGTGGCTACACCTTC.

This sequence joins TRBV25-1 and TRBJ1-5, with TRBD1 as a possible D gene (5 bases). Germline values: CDR1 MGHDK, CDR2 SYGVNS. V shed 1 base and J shed 11 bases, with 18 bases lying between them. This CDR3 is built from 15 residues. The chain's CDR3 is CASSECRVRVVAQHF. As DNA, the CDR3 is TGTGCCAGCAGTGAATGCAGGGTGCGAGTCGTGGCCCAGCATTTT.

This CDR3 is CASSQGPGHTSNTGELFF. The CDR3 DNA sequence: TGTGCCAGCAGCCAAGGGCCGGGACACACGTCGAACACCGGGGAGCTGTTTTTT. This sequence joins TRBV7-6 and TRBJ2-2; tentatively, D is TRBD1 (6 bases). V gave up 5 bases and J gave up 0 bases, with 19 bases separating them. The CDR3 loop spans 18 amino acids. Per the germline V gene, CDR1 is SGHVS and CDR2 is FNYEAQ.

This clone was found once. V is TRBV29-1 and J is TRBJ1-3; D possibly corresponds to TRBD1 (6 bases). The CDR3 covers 14 residues. The germline CDR1 and CDR2 sequences are SQVTM and ANQGSEA. The V end lost 0 bases, the J end lost 5 bases, and 11 bases lay between the germline ends. The CDR3: CSVEDPDSRNTIYF. CDR3 nucleotides: TGCAGCGTTGAAGATCCGGACAGCAGAAACACCATATATTTT.

This chain uses TRBV16 with TRBJ1-1; 7 nucleotides line up with TRBD1. The CDR3 runs to 14 residues. Unmatched junction bases numbered 4, after V lost 1 base and J lost 5 bases. Germline-derived CDR1 and CDR2 are KGHSY and FQNENV. CDR3 nucleotide sequence: TGTGCCAGCAGCCAATACAACAGGGGAACTGAAGCTTTCTTT. Its translation: CASSQYNRGTEAFF.

This chain links TRBV5-4 with TRBJ1-5, with 9 bases that match TRBD1. Germline V gene lookup returns CDR1 SGHNT and CDR2 YYREEE (reference sequence). Germline trimming cut 4 bases from V and 5 bases from J; bases unmatched to any gene: 1. The CDR3 has 13 amino acids. CDR3 region: CASSRDRDQPQHF. The CDR3 DNA sequence: TGTGCCAGCAGCCGGGACAGGGATCAGCCCCAGCATTTT.

The chain combines TRBV24-1 with TRBJ1-1, with D perhaps matching TRBD1 (5 bases). V was pared by 4 bases and J by 0 bases, with 11 bases between. Germline assignment: CDR1 KGHDR and CDR2 SFDVKD. The CDR3 has 15 amino acids. The chain's CDR3 is CATSDPRVVNTEAFF. The CDR3 nucleotides are TGTGCCACCAGTGACCCCAGGGTGGTGAACACTGAAGCTTTCTTT.

V gene TRBV7-2 combines with J gene TRBJ1-4; D uncertain. Germline CDR1 SGHTA, CDR2 FQGNSA. This CDR3 is built from 13 residues. Between the trimmed V and J ends, which lost 4 bases and 14 bases, there was a span of 17 bases. The CDR3, as DNA: TGTGCCAGCAGCTCCCGGGTCGGGGTAGGGCTGTTTTTT. Its protein product is CASSSRVGVGLFF.

The V call is TRBV5-6, the J call TRBJ2-7, with 8 bases matching TRBD2. The CDR3 consists of 13 residues. Germline assignment: CDR1 SGHDT and CDR2 YYEEEE. The trim removed 4 bases at V and 6 bases at J, leaving 6 bases unmatched. The CDR3 DNA follows: TGTGCCAGCAGCAAGCGGACTAGCAGCGAGCAGTACTTC. Protein product: CASSKRTSSEQYF.

V gene TRBV24-1 combines with J gene TRBJ2-3; unclear D gene. This CDR3 has 11 amino acids. Germline CDR1 reads KGHDR; CDR2 reads SFDVKD. Trimming took 5 bases from V and 9 from J, leaving 8 bases between them. CDR3 loop: CATSVSRTQYF. The CDR3 DNA reads as TGTGCCACCAGTGTGTCTCGAACGCAGTATTTT.

The chain links TRBV6-2 or TRBV6-3 to TRBJ2-5; D gene uncertain. Trimming left V 4 bases short and J 5 bases short, with 5 bases between. Germline-derived CDR1 and CDR2 are MNHEY and SVGEGT. The CDR3 length is 11 residues. CDR3 loop: CASSLRETQYF. The CDR3 DNA is TGTGCCAGCAGTTTAAGGGAGACCCAGTACTTC.

Concerning this clone: The sample carries other DNA sequences with the same CDR3. The chain is built from TRBV6-5 and TRBJ1-2; perhaps TRBD1 as D (5 bases). The CDR3 spans 12 residues. Germline assignment: CDR1 MNHEY and CDR2 SVGAGI. The V gene lost 7 bases and the J gene lost 2 bases, with 8 bases spanning the gap. Written as DNA, the CDR3 is TGTGCCAGCATCGGGACGAACTATGGCTACACCTTC. It encodes CASIGTNYGYTF.

In regard to this clone: The identical CDR3 is also encoded by other nucleotide sequences in the sample. The rearrangement links TRBV7-2 to TRBJ2-3; TRBD2 might be the D (7 bases). The CDR3 is made up of 15 amino acids. The V end lost 0 bases, the J end lost 2 bases, and 9 bases lay between the germline ends. From germline, CDR1 is SGHTA and CDR2 FQGNSA. CDR3 nucleotide sequence: TGTGCCAGCAGCTTAGCGGGGGGGCCCACAGATACGCAGTATTTT. It is translated as CASSLAGGPTDTQYF.

The chain couples TRBV3-1 (or the pseudogene TRBV3-2) to TRBJ1-6; weak D call: TRBD1 (5 bases). The V and J ends lost 1 base and 6 bases respectively, with 7 bases between them. CDR1 is LGHDT, CDR2 YNNKEL, per germline (reference sequence). The CDR3 length is 14 residues. The CDR3: CASSQARVNSPLHF. For the CDR3, the DNA is TGTGCCAGCAGCCAAGCCAGGGTTAATTCACCCCTCCACTTT.

The chain uses TRBV7-9 and TRBJ2-1, with TRBD1 identical over 7 bases. Germline CDR1 reads SEHNR; CDR2 reads FQNEAQ (reference sequence). The CDR3 spans 14 residues. V trimming: 1 base; J trimming: 11 bases; junction bases outside the gene matches: 8. CDR3 sequence (DNA): TGTGCCAGCAGCTTAGAACAGGGGCCGAGCAAGCAGTTCTTC. This translates into CASSLEQGPSKQFF.

The rearrangement joins TRBV2 to TRBJ2-3; D is ambiguous. Looked up from germline, CDR1 is SNHLY and CDR2 is FYNNEI. This CDR3 has 13 amino acids. V was pared by 4 bases and J by 2 bases, with 7 bases between. CDR3 region: CASSADNTDTQYF. In nucleotides, the CDR3 is TGTGCCAGCAGTGCAGACAACACAGATACGCAGTATTTT.

This clone was seen a few times. This chain uses TRBV27 with TRBJ1-6; 7 bases line up with TRBD1. The length of the CDR3 is 15 residues. V shed 6 bases and J 10 bases; nucleotides not matched to a gene: 12. CDR1 and CDR2 from the germline V gene are MNHEY and SMNVEV (reference sequence). In DNA form, the CDR3 reads TGTGCCAGCAGGACCGACAGGGCGAGGGAATCACCCCTCCACTTT. It is translated as CASRTDRARESPLHF.

The chain joins TRBV19 to TRBJ1-2; 7 bases are a match to TRBD1. The CDR3 covers 15 residues. The V gene end was trimmed by 5 bases and the J gene end by 10 bases; junction bases not matched to a gene: 16. Germline V gene sequence: CDR1 LNHDA, CDR2 SQIVND (reference sequence). The CDR3 loop reads CASSLGQAFYELYTF. The CDR3 coding sequence is TGTGCCAGTAGTCTAGGACAGGCGTTCTATGAACTCTACACCTTC.

There are a few counts of this clone. The chain uses TRBV2 and TRBJ1-3; D unclear. The germline gives CDR1 SNHLY, CDR2 FYNNEI. This CDR3 contains 15 residues. Trimming left V 2 bases short and J 0 bases short, with 8 bases between. The CDR3 region has the DNA TGTGCCAGCAGTGAAATGTCCTCCTCTGGAAACACCATATATTTT. Its protein is CASSEMSSSGNTIYF.

CDR3 protein: CASSVRLAGDNTDTQYF. The CDR3 DNA sequence: TGTGCCAGCAGCGTCCGACTAGCGGGAGACAACACAGATACGCAGTATTTT. The V and J genes are TRBV9 and TRBJ2-3; 12 bases fit TRBD2. Germline V gene lookup returns CDR1 SGDLS and CDR2 YYNGEE. V dropped 2 bases and J dropped 2; count of bases not matched to a gene: 6. The CDR3 is 17 amino acids.

This chain connects TRBV29-1 to TRBJ1-2; 8 nucleotides align to TRBD1. This CDR3 comprises 15 residues. Germline CDR1 is SQVTM and CDR2 is ANQGSEA. J lost 3 bases, V lost 7 bases, and 13 bases had no gene match. The CDR3 reads CSAAEEPGGDYGYTF. CDR3 bases: TGCAGCGCCGCTGAGGAACCAGGGGGCGACTATGGCTACACCTTC.

Concerning this clone itself: One junction end does not reproduce the germline sequence, and a read error may be involved. The chain has TRBV12-3 or TRBV12-4 and TRBJ2-3; D perhaps matches TRBD1 (5 bases). This CDR3 region has 13 residues. This CDR3 reads CASSRPQGVSRIF. In nucleotides, the CDR3 is TGTGCCAGCAGCCGGCCCCAGGGTGTTTCGCGGATTTTT.

The chain couples TRBV11-2 to TRBJ1-4; possible D gene TRBD1, 5 bases. The CDR3 is 15 residues long. V lost 3 bases and J 0 bases, leaving 8 bases between the germline ends. Germline CDR1 SGHAT, CDR2 FQNNGV. The CDR3 spells CASSLKQATNEKLFF. DNA of the CDR3: TGTGCCAGCAGCTTGAAACAGGCAACTAATGAAAAACTGTTTTTT.

V and J are TRBV30 and TRBJ2-1; 7 nucleotides align to TRBD1. Germline V gene lookup returns CDR1 GTSNPN and CDR2 SVGIG (reference sequence). This CDR3 is built from 14 residues. V was pared by 2 bases and J by 5 bases, with 6 bases of the junction left unmatched. The CDR3 region is CAWSKGGLNNEQFF. The CDR3 DNA sequence: TGTGCCTGGAGTAAAGGGGGCCTAAACAATGAGCAGTTCTTC.

The chain joins TRBV6-6 to TRBJ1-5; TRBD1 is a possible D gene (6 bases). Germline CDR1 is MNHNY and CDR2 is SVGAGI (reference sequence). The V end was cut by 0 bases, the J end by 7 bases, with 13 bases between. This CDR3 has 15 amino acids. CDR3 sequence reads: CASSYSRSGEQPQHF. The CDR3 DNA reads TGTGCCAGCAGTTACTCGAGGTCAGGGGAACAGCCCCAGCATTTT.

The chain joins TRBV30 to TRBJ2-7; D possibly corresponds to TRBD1 (5 bases). The V end was cut by 2 bases, the J end by 9 bases, with 11 bases between. The length of the CDR3 is 11 residues. Per the germline V gene, CDR1 is GTSNPN and CDR2 is SVGIG (reference sequence). This chain's CDR3 is CAWSTQQAQYF. The CDR3 DNA reads TGTGCCTGGAGTACCCAACAGGCGCAGTACTTC.

V usage is TRBV19 and J usage is TRBJ2-7, with D possibly matching TRBD2 (6 bases). Trimming took off 3 bases at V and 0 bases at J, with 9 bases between the two ends. Germline CDR1 LNHDA, CDR2 SQIVND (reference sequence). The CDR3 contains 14 residues. In nucleotides, the CDR3 is TGTGCCAGTAGTATGCGGGACGGCTCCTACGAGCAGTACTTC. Translating gives CASSMRDGSYEQYF.